This T cell receptor beta chain is from a study of shared clonotypes between healthy human individuals. Study-level information: CD8 memory received one plate per donor, CD8 naive two, CD4 memory three and CD4 naive three.

Details on this clone: Its matching antigen is unknown.

Study results and caveats: A reduction in generation probabilities was seen for non-shared clonotypes relative to those shared by all four donors. Relative to memory subsets, naive subsets generally showed larger estimated richness.

In germline, CDR1 is SGHRS, CDR2 YFSETQ. V was clipped by 1 base and J by 2 bases, with 12 bases between them. The length of the CDR3 is 15 residues. Researchers ran the assay at a deep level. This table comes from immunoSEQ multiplex PCR, and its TCRdb copy is limited to in-frame clones, with some not included. The table shows about 2.4 million clones, with more than 85% occurring only once. Sequenced input: naive CD4+ T cells from PBMCs. Subset in this sample: CD45RA+ positively selected. The sequence was obtained from a man between 18 and 29 years old in good health. Some clones in this sample may be carry-over from other donors' samples. This chain connects TRBV5-1 to TRBJ2-5, with no clear D. The CDR3 loop is CASSLRVGLQETQYF. CDR3 DNA sequence: TGCGCCAGCAGCTTGAGGGTCGGTCTTCAAGAGACCCAGTACTTC.